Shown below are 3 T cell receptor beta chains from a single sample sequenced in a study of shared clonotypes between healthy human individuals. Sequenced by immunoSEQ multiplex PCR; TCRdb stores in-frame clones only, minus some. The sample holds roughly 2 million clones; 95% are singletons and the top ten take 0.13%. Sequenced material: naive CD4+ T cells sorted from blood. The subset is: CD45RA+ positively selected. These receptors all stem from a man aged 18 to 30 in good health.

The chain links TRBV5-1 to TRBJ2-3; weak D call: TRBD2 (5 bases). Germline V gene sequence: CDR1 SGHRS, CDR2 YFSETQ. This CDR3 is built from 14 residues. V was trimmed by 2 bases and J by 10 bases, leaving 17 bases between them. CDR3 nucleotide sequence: TGCGCCAGCAGCTTAGGAAAACTAGTGGAGGCGCAGTATTTT. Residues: CASSLGKLVEAQYF.

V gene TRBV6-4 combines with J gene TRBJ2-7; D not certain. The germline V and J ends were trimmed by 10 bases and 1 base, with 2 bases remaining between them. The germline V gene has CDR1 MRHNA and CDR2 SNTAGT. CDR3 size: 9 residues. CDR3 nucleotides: TGTGCCAAGTCCTACGAGCAGTACTTC. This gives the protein CAKSYEQYF.

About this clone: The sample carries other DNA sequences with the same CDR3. CDR3 loop: CAISVGSYEQYF. CDR3 nucleotides: TGTGCCATCAGTGTAGGCTCCTACGAGCAGTACTTC. The chain is built from TRBV10-3 and TRBJ2-7; D unresolved. V dropped 4 bases and J dropped 0 bases, with 4 bases sitting between them. Germline CDR1 is ENHRY and CDR2 is SYGVKD. CDR3 length equals 12 residues.